This entry lists 8 T cell receptor beta chains sequenced from one sample in a study of shared clonotypes between healthy human individuals. Sequenced by immunoSEQ multiplex PCR; TCRdb stores in-frame clones only, minus some. The profile shows 450,000 to 550,000 clones, 60% to 85% of them singletons. Sequences were obtained from PBMCs. All receptors derive from a woman in her forties in good health. Some clones in this sample may be carry-over from other donors' samples.

The chain carries TRBV27 and TRBJ2-3; perhaps TRBD2 as D (5 bases). Per the germline V gene, CDR1 is MNHEY and CDR2 is SMNVEV (reference sequence). The CDR3 totals 17 residues. Trimming took off 6 bases at V and 3 bases at J, with 22 bases between the two ends. CDR3 bases: TGTGCCAGCAGACGCTCCCCAGACCCCCCGGGGACAGATACGCAGTATTTT. Translating it yields CASRRSPDPPGTDTQYF.

Comment on this clone: Within the sample, other DNA sequences also encode this same CDR3. This chain connects TRBV5-1 to TRBJ1-3; a weak D match, TRBD1 (5 bases). The CDR3 runs to 14 residues. Trimming took off 0 bases at V and 2 bases at J, with 6 bases between the two ends. Germline V lookup: CDR1 SGHRS, CDR2 YFSETQ. In nucleotides, the CDR3 is TGCGCCAGCAGCTTGGAGGGGACTGGAAACACCATATATTTT. Protein product: CASSLEGTGNTIYF.

The chain employs TRBV7-7 and TRBJ1-4; 7 bases match TRBD1. The CDR3 runs to 15 residues. V lost 4 bases to trimming and J lost 7 bases; unmatched junction nucleotides: 9. From germline, CDR1 is SSHAT and CDR2 FNYEAQ (reference sequence). Written as DNA, the CDR3 is TGTGCCAGCAGCTCCCGGCAGGGGGTCGGTGAAAAACTGTTTTTT. This encodes CASSSRQGVGEKLFF.

A single count supports this clone. The chain links TRBV6-6 to TRBJ2-7; 8 positions agree with TRBD2. The CDR3 sequence is 14 residues long. With V trimmed by 7 bases and J by 7 bases, 12 bases remained unmatched. Germline loops: CDR1 MNHNY, CDR2 SVGAGI (reference sequence). Written as DNA, the CDR3 is TGTGCCAGCACCTTAGCGGGACTCCCCGGGGAGCAGTACTTC. Protein product: CASTLAGLPGEQYF.

The rearrangement uses TRBV2 and TRBJ2-1; TRBD1 or TRBD2 may be the D gene (6 bases each). Germline assignment: CDR1 SNHLY and CDR2 FYNNEI. The CDR3 is 16 residues long. Trimming took 5 bases from V and 6 from J, leaving 20 bases between them. In DNA form, the CDR3 reads TGTGCCAGCAGTATTCAGGGGACTCTCCTATCCAATGAGCAGTTCTTC. This translates into CASSIQGTLLSNEQFF.

This clone was observed a few times. The chain carries TRBV5-5 and TRBJ2-7; D gene unclear. The CDR3 covers 15 residues. Germline lookup yields CDR1 SGHKS and CDR2 YYEKEE (reference sequence). Trimming took off 1 base at V and 2 bases at J, with 13 bases between the two ends. CDR3 bases: TGTGCCAGCAGCTTGTTTTTCGAGACGACCTACGAGCAGTACTTC. Protein product: CASSLFFETTYEQYF.

This chain's CDR3 is CASSQTGTGYNSPLHF. The CDR3, as DNA: TGTGCCAGCAGCCAGACCGGGACAGGCTATAATTCACCCCTCCACTTT. This sequence joins TRBV9 and TRBJ1-6; the match to TRBD1 covers 8 bases. This CDR3 has 16 residues. Germline V gives CDR1 SGDLS, CDR2 YYNGEE. The V gene end was trimmed by 4 bases and the J gene end by 3 bases; junction bases not matched to a gene: 6.

This chain joins TRBV29-1 and TRBJ1-2, with D hard to call. This CDR3 comprises 13 residues. Germline-derived CDR1 and CDR2 are SQVTM and ANQGSEA. Trimming stripped 0 bases from V and 7 bases from J, with 12 bases between. CDR3 loop: CSVEDEGNFGYTF. The CDR3 DNA reads TGCAGCGTTGAAGATGAAGGGAATTTTGGCTACACCTTC.